This T cell receptor (beta chain) was recovered during a study of blood T cell repertoires in COVID-19. Overall study context: PBMCs, B-cell-depleted T cells, or T cells were the source of the cDNA or gDNA that made up the material.

The CDR3 is 15 amino acids. Germline V CDR1 and CDR2: LNHDA, SQIVND (reference sequence). The J segment lost 6 bases and the V segment lost 7 bases, leaving 9 bases of the junction unmatched. Per the original data handling: Nucleated cell counts were estimated from reference gene primer amplification. The table came from immunoSEQ multiplex PCR; TCRdb's copy has only in-frame clones and leaves some out. D and trimming were read from the DNA, whereas the V and J calls and clone size are those reported in that table. The data show about 200,000 clones, 70% to 90% seen once. Sequencing used peripheral blood. The rearrangement links TRBV19 to TRBJ1-6; 7 bases are a match to TRBD1. This clonotype originated in a man in his 60s with active or convalescent COVID-19. The CDR3 nucleotides read TGTGCCAGTAACCCCACGGGACAGCCTAATTCACCCCTCCACTTT. Translating it yields CASNPTGQPNSPLHF.